These 25 T cell receptor beta chains came from one sample sequenced in a study of blood T cells in healthy people across ages (dated by TCRdb to the mid-2010s). The library was prepared using 5' RACE. TCRdb shows the sequencer as Illumina HiSeq 2500. A second PCR of roughly 7 to 12 cycles was run with a J-beta primer mix and a sample-barcoded 5' primer. Clones were called with MiXCR by TCRdb after fastp trimmed the public reads at Q25, and only in-frame beta chains were retained. CDR3 protein duplicates are merged, each entry listing the most common genes and DNA. Present in this sample are roughly 1.4 million distinct CDR3 sequences, approximately 59% of which were seen just once. In total, the top ten clones hold about 6.3% of the sample. The source material was blood. All receptors derive from a man between 18 and 35 years old in good health.

This rearrangement joins TRBV28 to TRBJ2-7, with 12 positions matching TRBD2. Per germline, CDR1 MDHEN and CDR2 SYDVKM. With V trimmed by 3 bases and J by 0 bases, 6 bases remained unmatched. CDR3 length: 17 amino acids. The DNA of the CDR3 is TGTGCCAGCAGTTTCCTAAGACTAGCGGGGGACTCCTACGAGCAGTACTTC. Protein product: CASSFLRLAGDSYEQYF.

The chain uses TRBV5-4 and TRBJ1-2; the D is unclear. CDR1 and CDR2 from the germline V gene are SGHNT and YYREEE (reference sequence). The ends were cut back, 5 bases at V and 3 bases at J, with 11 bases in the middle. The CDR3 totals 13 residues. The CDR3 sequence: CASSPDGDYGYTF. In nucleotides, the CDR3 is TGTGCCAGCAGTCCCGACGGTGACTATGGCTACACCTTC.

The CDR3 region is CASSFTREGPQHF. CDR3 sequence (DNA): TGTGCCAGCAGTTTTACACGGGAAGGGCCCCAGCATTTT. The genes are TRBV6-2 or TRBV6-3 and TRBJ1-5; no firm D call. The germline gives CDR1 MNHEY, CDR2 SVGEGT. Trimming took off 4 bases at V and 9 bases at J, with 13 bases between the two ends. CDR3 length: 13 amino acids.

The chain carries TRBV20-1 and TRBJ2-5, with TRBD2 as a possible D gene (5 bases). The last part of the DNA fits TRBJ2-7 better; the J call may be wrong. CDR1 is DFQATT and CDR2 is SNEGSKA in the germline V gene (reference sequence). This CDR3 comprises 15 residues. Here the CDR3 reads CSAWRHGTTDYEQYF. The DNA of the CDR3 is TGCAGTGCCTGGAGGCACGGTACCACCGACTACGAGCAGTACTTC.

V usage is TRBV13 and J usage is TRBJ2-5; 10 bases agree with TRBD2. Germline loops: CDR1 PRHDT, CDR2 FYEKMQ (reference sequence). Trimming cost V 3 bases and J 5 bases; bases outside gene matches: 6. There are 15 residues in the CDR3. The CDR3 protein is CASSFSGGPRETQYF. The CDR3 coding sequence is TGTGCCAGCAGCTTTAGCGGGGGGCCGCGGGAGACCCAGTACTTC.

This clonotype was observed once. The V and J genes are TRBV6-2 or TRBV6-3 and TRBJ1-6, with TRBD1 identical over 8 bases. The CDR3 has 14 residues. The germline CDR1 and CDR2 sequences are MNHEY and SVGEGT. V lost 6 bases to trimming and J lost 7 bases; unmatched junction nucleotides: 5. The CDR3 DNA reads TGTGCCAGCAGCGCAGGGGGCGAGAATTCACCCCTCCACTTT. The encoded protein is CASSAGGENSPLHF.

This clonotype was observed a handful of times. This sequence joins TRBV20-1 and TRBJ1-1; TRBD1 matches at 11 bases. The germline V gene encodes CDR1 DFQATT and CDR2 SNEGSKA (reference sequence). Unmatched junction bases numbered 5, after V lost 4 bases and J lost 4 bases. The CDR3 is 14 residues long. The CDR3 nucleotides read TGCAGTGCTAAACGGACAGGGGGCGTCACTGAAGCTTTCTTT. It translates to CSAKRTGGVTEAFF.

The J gene is TRBJ2-7, the V gene TRBV6-1; 8 positions agree with TRBD1. V trimming: 3 bases; J trimming: 0 bases; junction bases outside the gene matches: 7. Germline V gene lookup returns CDR1 MNHNS and CDR2 SASEGT. The CDR3 covers 16 residues. CDR3 residues: CASSDRTGISSYEQYF. The CDR3 region has the DNA TGTGCCAGCAGTGACCGGACAGGGATCAGCTCCTACGAGCAGTACTTC.

The J gene is TRBJ2-3, the V gene TRBV20-1, with D possibly matching TRBD1 (7 bases). The CDR3 is 14 residues long. V was pared by 3 bases and J by 6 bases, with 16 bases between. CDR1 and CDR2 from the germline V gene are DFQATT and SNEGSKA (reference sequence). DNA of the CDR3: TGCAGTGCTAGTCTCCTGGCAGGGGGGGATACGCAGTATTTT. Protein sequence: CSASLLAGGDTQYF.

J is TRBJ2-7 and V is TRBV20-1, with TRBD1 matching over 8 bases. With 4 bases clipped from V and 5 bases from J, the junction kept 4 bases outside the gene matches. This CDR3 is built from 12 residues. Looked up from germline, CDR1 is DFQATT and CDR2 is SNEGSKA (reference sequence). DNA for the CDR3: TGCAGTGCTAAAGGACAGGGACACGAGCAGTACTTC. Residues: CSAKGQGHEQYF.

Ten or more counts support this clonotype. This chain links TRBV6-1 with TRBJ2-1, with a tentative D call TRBD2 (6 bases). Trimming stripped 1 base from V and 10 bases from J, with 14 bases between. There are 14 residues in the CDR3. Germline loops: CDR1 MNHNS, CDR2 SASEGT. CDR3 coding DNA: TGTGCCAGCAGTGAAGGCGGAGGGGCAGGGGAGCAGTTCTTC. This sequence encodes CASSEGGGAGEQFF.

The genes are TRBV5-5 and TRBJ2-3; tentatively, D is TRBD2 (6 bases). The length of the CDR3 is 14 residues. The V end was cut by 2 bases, the J end by 5 bases, with 12 bases between. Germline V lookup: CDR1 SGHKS, CDR2 YYEKEE (reference sequence). CDR3 protein: CASSFLAEGDTQYF. The DNA for the CDR3 is TGTGCCAGCAGCTTCTTAGCGGAGGGAGATACGCAGTATTTT. The full variable domain, completed using reference TRBV5-5 and TRBJ2-3, is DAGVTQSPTHLIKTRGQQVTLRCSPISGHKSVSWYQQVLGQGPQFIFQYYEKEERGRGNFPDRFSARQFPNYSSELNVNALLLGDSALYLCASSFLAEGDTQYFGPGTRLTVL.

The chain has TRBV7-9 and TRBJ2-6, with 11 bases matching TRBD1. Germline CDR1 is SEHNR and CDR2 is FQNEAQ (reference sequence). The CDR3 has 20 residues. V lost 5 bases and J lost 3; bases outside the gene matches: 15. This chain's CDR3 is CASSRDYRDRGSVGANVLTF. CDR3 DNA: TGTGCCAGCAGCCGAGACTACCGGGACAGGGGGAGCGTTGGGGCCAACGTCCTGACTTTC. Combining the CDR3 with reference TRBV7-9 and TRBJ2-6 gives the whole variable domain DTGVSQNPRHKITKRGQNVTFRCDPISEHNRLYWYRQTLGQGPEFLTYFQNEAQLEKSRLLSDRFSAERPKGSFSTLEIQRTEQGDSAMYLCASSRDYRDRGSVGANVLTFGAGSRLTVL.

J is TRBJ1-2 and V is TRBV25-1, with a tentative D call TRBD1 (5 bases). V was trimmed by 4 bases and J by 3 bases, leaving 12 bases between them. The germline gives CDR1 MGHDK, CDR2 SYGVNS. CDR3 length: 14 amino acids. For the CDR3, the DNA is TGTGCCAGCAGTGCTCCGGGACGCGACTATGGCTACACCTTC. Translated: CASSAPGRDYGYTF.

V usage is TRBV29-1 and J usage is TRBJ2-5, with D perhaps given as TRBD1 or TRBD2 (5 bases each). CDR1 SQVTM and CDR2 ANQGSEA come from the germline V gene. The CDR3 consists of 13 residues. Trimming left V 7 bases short and J 1 base short, with 13 bases between. CDR3: CSAEGRVQETQYF. The DNA for the CDR3 is TGCAGCGCCGAGGGCAGGGTCCAAGAGACCCAGTACTTC.

This rearrangement joins TRBV20-1 to TRBJ2-4, with 7 nucleotides matching TRBD2. TRBJ2-7 matches the DNA end more closely, so the J call is doubtful. The germline V gene has CDR1 DFQATT and CDR2 SNEGSKA (reference sequence). This CDR3 is 13 amino acids long. The CDR3 DNA is TGCAGTGCTAGAGTGGGAGGGCTGGACGAGCAGTACTTC. It codes for CSARVGGLDEQYF.

The table lists this clonotype with a count of one. V is TRBV2 and J is TRBJ2-5, with 7 bases lining up with TRBD1. The DNA end favors TRBJ2-7, so the J call may be wrong. This CDR3 region has 14 residues. Germline-derived CDR1 and CDR2 are SNHLY and FYNNEI. Here the CDR3 DNA reads TGTGCCAGCCCCAGGACAGGTGGGGTCCACGAGCAGTACTTC. Amino acids: CASPRTGGVHEQYF.

J is TRBJ2-3 and V is TRBV10-3; D gene unclear. The length of the CDR3 is 16 residues. Trimming removed 5 bases at V and 4 bases at J, with 19 bases between. CDR1 ENHRY and CDR2 SYGVKD come from the germline V gene. The CDR3 sequence is CAISRIQDPPADTQYF. The CDR3 DNA sequence: TGTGCCATCAGTCGAATTCAGGATCCACCCGCAGATACGCAGTATTTT.

The V gene is TRBV11-2, the J gene TRBJ2-1, with D possibly called TRBD1 or TRBD2 (5 bases each). The CDR3 has 14 residues. Trimming took 6 bases from V and 0 from J, leaving 9 bases between them. Germline V lookup: CDR1 SGHAT, CDR2 FQNNGV. CDR3 DNA sequence: TGTGCCAGCAGGGCTGGGGGCTCCTACAATGAGCAGTTCTTC. Its protein is CASRAGGSYNEQFF.

This sequence joins TRBV10-3 and TRBJ2-7; 7 bases agree with TRBD2. This CDR3 spans 12 amino acids. CDR1 and CDR2 (germline): ENHRY, SYGVKD. V shed 6 bases, J shed 3 bases, and the junction held 2 bases outside the gene matches. Written as DNA, the CDR3 is TGTGCCATCAGCGGGGGGATCTACGAGCAGTACTTC. Its translation: CAISGGIYEQYF.

The chain uses TRBV7-2 and TRBJ2-3; 10 bases fit TRBD2. The CDR3 spans 14 residues. With V trimmed by 4 bases and J by 6 bases, 4 bases remained unmatched. Per germline, CDR1 SGHTA and CDR2 FQGNSA. The chain's CDR3 is CASSSPGLADTQYF. The DNA of the CDR3 is TGTGCCAGCAGCTCCCCGGGACTAGCGGATACGCAGTATTTT. The full variable domain, its missing parts supplied by reference TRBV7-2 and TRBJ2-3, is GAGVSQSPSNKVTEKGKDVELRCDPISGHTALYWYRQSLGQGLEFLIYFQGNSAPDKSGLPSDRFSAERTGGSVSTLTIQRTQQEDSAVYLCASSSPGLADTQYFGPGTRLTVL.

The V call is TRBV25-1, the J call TRBJ1-2, with 7 bases identical to TRBD1. Losses at the gene ends were 6 bases for V and 1 base for J; bases not matched to a gene: 11. CDR3 length equals 16 residues. CDR1 and CDR2 from the germline V gene are MGHDK and SYGVNS. The CDR3 DNA sequence: TGTGCCAGCAGATGGGACAGTCCTGGTGATAACTATGGCTACACCTTC. It codes for CASRWDSPGDNYGYTF.

This clonotype was counted a few times. The genes are TRBV6-5 and TRBJ2-7, with D perhaps matching TRBD2 (5 bases). Germline V gene sequence: CDR1 MNHEY, CDR2 SVGAGI. V was shortened by 6 bases and J by 2 bases, with 14 bases between the two germline ends. The CDR3 runs to 14 residues. CDR3 residues: CASRRPDGTYEQYF. The CDR3 DNA reads as TGTGCCAGCAGACGACCGGACGGGACCTACGAGCAGTACTTC.

The chain carries TRBV20-1 and TRBJ2-7, with 12 bases lining up with TRBD2. Germline V CDR1 and CDR2: DFQATT, SNEGSKA (reference sequence). Unmatched junction bases numbered 11, after V lost 5 bases and J lost 6 bases. The length of the CDR3 is 15 residues. The CDR3 DNA reads as TGCAGTGCTTCAGGGACTAGCGGGTCTTTAGGCGAGCAGTACTTC. As protein: CSASGTSGSLGEQYF.

The chain is built from TRBV27 and TRBJ2-3, with D possibly matching TRBD2 (6 bases). CDR1 MNHEY and CDR2 SMNVEV come from the germline V gene (reference sequence). The CDR3 runs to 13 residues. V was cut by 6 bases and J by 2 bases, with 9 bases left in between. The CDR3 loop reads CASSAGNTDTQYF. For the CDR3, the DNA is TGTGCCAGCAGCGCGGGGAACACAGATACGCAGTATTTT.